Following are 27 T cell receptor beta chains from one sample sequenced in a study of OX40 agonist ivuxolimab in advanced cancers. Assay used: immunoSEQ multiplex PCR; TCRdb lists only in-frame clones, some missing. The top ten hold around 5.5% of the sample, which has some 100,000 clones, less than 85% seen once. The sample here was CD4+ or CD8+ T cells sorted from blood, taken in a trial of the OX40 agonist ivuxolimab. Receptors were obtained from an adult with an advanced solid tumor such as melanoma, head and neck, liver or kidney cancer.

The genes are TRBV25-1 and TRBJ1-6, with a tentative D call TRBD1 (6 bases). The V gene's germline CDR1 is MGHDK and CDR2 SYGVNS. This CDR3 contains 13 residues. The ends were cut back, 5 bases at V and 7 bases at J, with 9 bases in the middle. CDR3 residues: CASSKTGNSPLHF. CDR3 nucleotides: TGTGCCAGCAGTAAAACAGGGAATTCACCCCTCCACTTT.

The count of this clone is one. J is TRBJ2-2 and V is TRBV4-3, with D perhaps matching TRBD2 (6 bases). Germline V CDR1 and CDR2: LGHNA, YSLEER. Trimming left V 0 bases short and J 4 bases short, with 6 bases between. The CDR3 is made up of 14 amino acids. The CDR3 spells CASSQDGGTGELFF. The CDR3 bases are TGCGCCAGCAGCCAAGACGGGGGCACCGGGGAGCTGTTTTTT.

This clone was observed a handful of times. This rearrangement joins TRBV7-2 to TRBJ1-5; weak D call: TRBD1 (6 bases). The CDR3 contains 13 residues. V was shortened by 4 bases and J by 5 bases, with 9 bases between the two germline ends. CDR1 and CDR2 from the germline V gene are SGHTA and FQGNSA. The CDR3 DNA is TGTGCCAGCAGCTACAGGGAGTATCAGCCCCAGCATTTT. Translating it yields CASSYREYQPQHF.

This chain joins TRBV6-6 and TRBJ1-2, with D tentatively TRBD1 (6 bases). CDR3 length: 15 amino acids. V was trimmed by 0 bases and J by 7 bases, leaving 15 bases between them. Looked up from germline, CDR1 is MNHNY and CDR2 is SVGAGI (reference sequence). Written as DNA, the CDR3 is TGTGCCAGCAGTTACTCACAGGGCCCGGTCGGTGGCTACACCTTC. Encoded protein: CASSYSQGPVGGYTF.

The chain couples TRBV7-8 to TRBJ1-6; the D is unclear. The germline CDR1 and CDR2 sequences are SGHVS and FQNEAQ. Trimming shortened V by 2 bases and J by 2 bases, and 16 bases separated the two germline ends. This CDR3 has 18 residues. DNA for the CDR3: TGTGCCAGCAGCTTATGGGCACGTTTCGTCCCCTATAATTCACCCCTCCACTTT. It codes for CASSLWARFVPYNSPLHF.

This chain uses TRBV5-8 with TRBJ2-7; weak D call: TRBD2 (5 bases). The germline V gene has CDR1 SGHTS and CDR2 YDEGEE. CDR3 length: 14 amino acids. The V gene lost 4 bases and the J gene lost 6 bases, with 17 bases spanning the gap. In nucleotides, the CDR3 is TGTGCCAGCAGCCCCCAGGAGGTCCGGGGCGAGCAGTACTTC. Protein sequence: CASSPQEVRGEQYF.

A few counts support this clone. The CDR3 nucleotides are TGCGCCAGCAGCTTGATGGACACCACCATACGGGAGACCCAGTACTTC. Translating gives CASSLMDTTIRETQYF. V and J are TRBV5-1 and TRBJ2-5, with a possible D match to TRBD1 (5 bases). CDR3 length equals 16 residues. Between the trimmed V and J ends, which lost 1 base and 5 bases, there was a span of 18 bases. Per germline, CDR1 SGHRS and CDR2 YFSETQ.

V gene TRBV6-5 combines with J gene TRBJ1-5, with D possibly TRBD1 on 5 matching bases. Germline-derived CDR1 and CDR2 are MNHEY and SVGAGI. The CDR3 spans 14 residues. V dropped 6 bases and J dropped 2 bases, with 11 bases sitting between them. CDR3 DNA: TGTGCCAGCAGCATTGACAGAGGCAATCAGCCCCAGCATTTT. It is translated as CASSIDRGNQPQHF.

The chain combines TRBV5-1 with TRBJ1-1; D gene unclear. Germline values: CDR1 SGHRS, CDR2 YFSETQ. The V end lost 2 bases, the J end lost 2 bases, and 10 bases lay between the germline ends. This CDR3 has 14 amino acids. The CDR3 DNA follows: TGCGCCAGCAGCTTTAAACAGATTAACACTGAAGCTTTCTTT. Translated: CASSFKQINTEAFF.

The V and J genes are TRBV6-5 and TRBJ2-7; 7 bases are a match to TRBD2. The CDR3 is 14 amino acids. The germline V gene has CDR1 MNHEY and CDR2 SVGAGI. The V and J ends lost 3 bases and 6 bases, in that order; junction bases with no gene match: 8. The CDR3 sequence is CASSYRTSSSEQYF. CDR3 sequence (DNA): TGTGCCAGCAGTTATAGGACTAGTTCTTCCGAGCAGTACTTC.

The chain combines TRBV28 with TRBJ2-1; 8 positions match TRBD1. The CDR3 is 15 amino acids. V lost 11 bases to trimming and J lost 3 bases; unmatched junction nucleotides: 12. Germline lookup yields CDR1 MDHEN and CDR2 SYDVKM. CDR3 protein: CALMGTGGLYNEQFF. Here the CDR3 DNA reads TGTGCCCTTATGGGGACAGGAGGGCTCTACAATGAGCAGTTCTTC.

The rearrangement links TRBV20-1 to TRBJ2-5; D is unclear. The CDR3 is 11 residues long. Germline-derived CDR1 and CDR2 are DFQATT and SNEGSKA (reference sequence). Deletions cut 5 bases from V and 0 bases from J, with 4 bases between. The CDR3: CSAQNQETQYF. The CDR3 coding sequence is TGCAGTGCTCAGAACCAAGAGACCCAGTACTTC.

The chain joins TRBV29-1 to TRBJ2-1; 8 bases are shared with TRBD1. From germline, CDR1 is SQVTM and CDR2 ANQGSEA. The trim removed 4 bases at V and 8 bases at J, leaving 4 bases unmatched. The CDR3 sequence is 12 residues long. CDR3 sequence: CSVGTGIYEQFF. In DNA, the CDR3 is TGCAGCGTTGGGACAGGGATCTATGAGCAGTTCTTC.

This sequence joins TRBV6-5 and TRBJ1-1; 8 positions match TRBD1. This CDR3 contains 15 residues. The V gene's germline CDR1 is MNHEY and CDR2 SVGAGI. Losses at the gene ends were 5 bases for V and 1 base for J; bases not matched to a gene: 6. Here the CDR3 reads CASSPWTGSNTEAFF. DNA for the CDR3: TGTGCCAGCAGTCCCTGGACAGGGTCGAACACTGAAGCTTTCTTT.

Turning to this clone: Germline and junction disagree at one end, which may indicate a read error. The chain carries TRBV7-8 and TRBJ2-2; no firm D call. Germline lookup yields CDR1 SGHVS and CDR2 FQNEAQ. The CDR3 has 16 residues. The CDR3 reads CASSALRIPNIGELFF. The CDR3 DNA reads as TGTGCCAGCAGCGCACTGAGAATTCCGAACATCGGGGAGCTGTTTTTT.

The chain employs TRBV5-1 and TRBJ1-1, with D maybe TRBD1 (5 bases). The CDR3 has 16 residues. V lost 5 bases and J lost 4, with 21 bases in between. Germline-derived CDR1 and CDR2 are SGHRS and YFSETQ. CDR3 region: CASSWDGPLLGTEAFF. The CDR3 DNA reads TGCGCCAGCAGTTGGGACGGACCACTTTTGGGCACTGAAGCTTTCTTT.

As DNA, the CDR3 is TGCGCCAGCAGCCACTTCTCCGAGGCGGGGGCCACAGATACGCAGTATTTT. Translation: CASSHFSEAGATDTQYF. The rearrangement uses TRBV4-1 and TRBJ2-3; maybe TRBD2 (7 bases). The CDR3 is 17 amino acids. Germline lookup yields CDR1 MGHRA and CDR2 YSYEKL. The V end lost 3 bases, the J end lost 2 bases, and 18 bases lay between the germline ends.

This clone was detected only a few times. The rearrangement uses TRBV4-1 and TRBJ2-7; D gene uncertain. Trimming pared 0 bases from V and 6 bases from J, leaving 9 bases between. Germline V gene data show CDR1 as MGHRA and CDR2 as YSYEKL. The length of the CDR3 is 13 residues. CDR3 in amino acids: CASSQDGRPEQYF. DNA of the CDR3: TGCGCCAGCAGCCAAGATGGCAGGCCCGAGCAGTACTTC.

The chain couples TRBV9 to TRBJ2-5; TRBD1 might be the D (5 bases). The CDR3 is 13 amino acids. Germline V gene sequence: CDR1 SGDLS, CDR2 YYNGEE. V was clipped by 0 bases and J by 5 bases, with 8 bases between them. The CDR3 reads CASSVVAGETQYF. As DNA, the CDR3 is TGTGCCAGCAGCGTAGTAGCAGGGGAGACCCAGTACTTC.

The chain joins TRBV7-3 to TRBJ2-7; a possible D gene is TRBD2 (5 bases). V shed 2 bases and J shed 5 bases, with 10 bases lying between them. Germline CDR1 SGHTA, CDR2 FQGTGA. The length of the CDR3 is 13 residues. CDR3 sequence (DNA): TGTGCCAGCAGCTTAGCAGGACTCGACGAGCAGTACTTC. It translates to CASSLAGLDEQYF.

The J gene is TRBJ1-1, the V gene TRBV7-2, with D unresolved. Trimming removed 5 bases from V and 11 bases from J, with 21 bases in between. The V gene's germline CDR1 is SGHTA and CDR2 FQGNSA. This CDR3 is 14 amino acids long. CDR3 residues: CASSLGRPRALAFF. The CDR3 nucleotides are TGTGCCAGCAGCCTCGGACGGCCCCGGGCTTTGGCTTTCTTT.

This clone was seen once. The chain combines TRBV11-2 with TRBJ2-5, with TRBD2 matching over 7 bases. With V trimmed by 5 bases and J by 4 bases, 7 bases remained unmatched. Germline lookup yields CDR1 SGHAT and CDR2 FQNNGV. This CDR3 has 14 residues. CDR3: CASSLGGGRETQYF. The CDR3 DNA reads as TGTGCCAGCAGCCTCGGGGGAGGGAGAGAGACCCAGTACTTC.

This clone came up once. This chain uses TRBV6-6 with TRBJ1-4, with TRBD1 matching over 9 bases. Per germline, CDR1 MNHNY and CDR2 SVGAGI (reference sequence). There are 15 residues in the CDR3. V lost 4 bases and J lost 7; bases outside the gene matches: 7. This chain's CDR3 is CASSSDRGGGEKLFF. The CDR3 bases are TGTGCCAGCAGTTCGGACAGGGGAGGGGGTGAAAAACTGTTTTTT.

This chain uses TRBV5-6 with TRBJ2-3; TRBD2 aligns across 8 bases. V was clipped by 6 bases and J by 6 bases; unmatched bases: 6. The CDR3 is 13 residues long. Germline V CDR1 and CDR2: SGHDT, YYEEEE. CDR3 coding DNA: TGTGCCAGCACGGGACTAGAGGTCGATACGCAGTATTTT. The encoded protein is CASTGLEVDTQYF.

The genes are TRBV13 and TRBJ1-1; 12 bases match TRBD1. The CDR3 runs to 16 residues. V was pared by 5 bases and J by 4 bases, with 8 bases of the junction left unmatched. CDR1 is PRHDT, CDR2 FYEKMQ, per germline (reference sequence). CDR3 DNA: TGTGCCAGCAGCCTGACCGGGACAGGGGGCGGCACTGAAGCTTTCTTT. It is translated as CASSLTGTGGGTEAFF.

This clone was seen just once. The V call is TRBV27, the J call TRBJ2-5, with 10 bases fitting TRBD2. The tail of the sequence fits TRBJ2-7 better, so the J call may be wrong. Germline loops: CDR1 MNHEY, CDR2 SMNVEV (reference sequence). The CDR3 is 15 residues long. DNA for the CDR3: TGTGCCAGCAGCCTACTAGCGGGGATTGCCTACGAGCAGTACTTC. Amino acids: CASSLLAGIAYEQYF.

V gene TRBV6-5 combines with J gene TRBJ2-7; D is ambiguous. Trimming stripped 2 bases from V and 3 bases from J, with 11 bases between. The CDR3 spans 14 residues. Germline CDR1 and CDR2: MNHEY and SVGAGI. The CDR3 sequence is CASSYSSSSYEQYF. The CDR3 DNA reads TGTGCCAGCAGTTACAGCTCTTCAAGCTACGAGCAGTACTTC.